This T cell receptor (beta chain) originates from a study of shared clonotypes between healthy human individuals. Assay: immunoSEQ multiplex PCR; the TCRdb copy retains only in-frame clones and omits some. The top ten hold 1.2% of the sample, which has some 1.5 million clones, approximately 97% seen once. The germline CDR1 and CDR2 sequences are PRHDT and FYEKMQ (reference sequence). The CDR3 extends over 14 amino acids. The V end was cut by 7 bases, the J end by 2 bases, with 14 bases between. This TCR was recovered from a man between 25 and 39 years old in good health. The rearrangement links TRBV13 to TRBJ1-1, with D perhaps matching TRBD1 (6 bases). Sequenced input: naive CD4+ T cells sorted from blood. Subset specified: CD45RA+ positively selected. CDR3 nucleotide sequence: TGTGCCAGCAATGTGGGGACACTTAACACTGAAGCTTTCTTT. It codes for CASNVGTLNTEAFF.